In this sample, the clone carrying this T cell receptor beta chain turned up once. What it binds is unknown. Described treatment: oral pan-JAK inhibitor, 5-10 mg twice daily. The V end lost 6 bases, the J end lost 16 bases, and 13 bases lay between the germline ends. This CDR3 is built from 10 residues. Germline lookup yields CDR1 SNHLY and CDR2 FYNNEI. It was cDNA, reverse transcribed from extracted RNA, that served as the sequencing template. The data were produced by immunoSEQ multiplex PCR, yet TCRdb's version contains in-frame clones alone and is incomplete. The data show roughly 200,000 clones, under 60% seen once. The source of the sample is a study of CD8+ T cells in alopecia areata. Overall study results and limits: Among patients, TCR sharing was less clear than in mice, a difference possibly due in part to HLA diversity in the patient population. Alphabeta T cells residing in normal skin are also sequenced in scalp samples.

The sample in question was CD8+ T cells sorted from blood, obtained at week 24, from a patient treated with tofacitinib. The source of this sequence is a human donor with alopecia areata. The genes are TRBV2 and TRBJ2-1; the D is unclear. The CDR3 region has the DNA TGTGCCAGCAGGGGTCTAGTTGAATTCTTC. Its protein product is CASRGLVEFF.